The entry below gives a single T cell receptor beta chain sequence along with its context. Its antigen is not identified. Amplification by 5'RACE using constant-segment primers produced TCR alpha and TCR beta cDNA libraries that carried sample barcodes and UMIs. TCRdb re-called the 5' RACE reads with MiXCR, one entry per CDR3 protein. The table has about 400,000 distinct CDR3 sequences, roughly 18% seen once. This CDR3 contains 14 residues. V shed 4 bases and J 0 bases; nucleotides not matched to a gene: 3. Germline assignment: CDR1 SGDLS and CDR2 YYNGEE. The sample belongs to a study of T-cell memory formation after mild COVID-19. Turning to the study itself: Clusters of TCRs were largely donor specific.

Broader study findings: Mostly located in CM and EM were contracting CD4+ clones, with contracting CD8+ clones located in EMRA. Several responding clones turned up in pre-infection memory, indicating that cross-reactive memory may have taken part.

The chain carries TRBV9 and TRBJ1-1; TRBD1 matches 7 bases. The sequence was collected from a man younger than 30 who had mild COVID-19 (a few samples of this study predate the infection). Cell type and time point are not known. The sequenced sample was PBMCs or a T cell subset sorted from them (not recorded which). CDR3 protein: CASSPGQMNTEAFF. CDR3 DNA sequence: TGTGCCAGCAGCCCGGGACAGATGAACACTGAAGCTTTCTTT.